A selection of T cell receptor beta chains follows, all from one sample in a study of blood T cell repertoires in COVID-19. Measured with immunoSEQ multiplex PCR; TCRdb has only the in-frame clones, and not every one. This table has hundreds of thousands of clones, 80% to 90% appearing once. The sequencing input was peripheral blood. Receptor source: a woman between 18 and 29 years old with acute or convalescent COVID-19. Both conserved end residues are part of each CDR3.

len	v_gene	CDR3aa
16	TRBV6-5	CASSYSPAGSDTEAFF
14	TRBV5-4	CASSLAWGDTEAFF
18	TRBV7-2	CASSPSVGRTGGAGELFF
14	TRBV13	CASSLGGLNQPQHF
14	TRBV10-2	CASSPGQGGYGYTF
15	TRBV7-9	CASSLYGGGGTEAFF
15	TRBV19	CASSIWAGGTDTQYF
17	TRBV28	CASSPTDNGAAKNIQYF
15	TRBV24-1	CATSDRDGSNQPQHF
13	TRBV3-1/TRBV3-2	CASSPPGNTEAFF
16	TRBV5-4	CASSPGQAYSGNTIYF
15	TRBV18	CASSPTGVMNTEAFF
14	TRBV4-1	CASEKAVSTDTQYF
16	TRBV7-9	CASRPARGRGFDEQYF
18	TRBV5-4	CASSPTSGGDSSFYEQYF
15	TRBV9	CASSPPGGYTDTQYF
14	TRBV6-5	CASKTGQGSYEQYF
13	TRBV9	CASSLGGSYGYTF
14	TRBV4-3	CASSQDERGYGYTF
14	TRBV29-1	CSVDFARGADGYTF
16	TRBV24-1	CATSDLRGGAGDTQYF
17	TRBV10-3	CAISESGRGGPNEKLFF
14	TRBV6-5	CAGSRVEAGYEQYF
15	TRBV7-2	CASSPDRGTKNIQYF
16	TRBV5-5	CASSLGLAGPGDEQFF
14	TRBV6-1	CASSEATERQPQHF